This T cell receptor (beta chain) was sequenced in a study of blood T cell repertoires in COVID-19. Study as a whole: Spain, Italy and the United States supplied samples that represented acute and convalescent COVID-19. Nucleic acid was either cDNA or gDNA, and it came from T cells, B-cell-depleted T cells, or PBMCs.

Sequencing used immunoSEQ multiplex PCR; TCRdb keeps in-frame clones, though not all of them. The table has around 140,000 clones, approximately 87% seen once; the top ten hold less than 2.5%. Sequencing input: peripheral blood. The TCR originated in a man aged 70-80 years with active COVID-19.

CDR3 sequence reads: CASSPRQAHNEKLFF. CDR3 coding DNA: TGTGCCAGCTCACCACGACAGGCCCATAATGAAAAACTGTTTTTT. The chain links TRBV18 to TRBJ1-4; the D gene is possibly TRBD1 (6 bases). Trimming shortened V by 1 base and J by 4 bases, and 10 bases separated the two germline ends. This CDR3 contains 15 residues. CDR1 is KGHSH, CDR2 LQKENI, per germline.